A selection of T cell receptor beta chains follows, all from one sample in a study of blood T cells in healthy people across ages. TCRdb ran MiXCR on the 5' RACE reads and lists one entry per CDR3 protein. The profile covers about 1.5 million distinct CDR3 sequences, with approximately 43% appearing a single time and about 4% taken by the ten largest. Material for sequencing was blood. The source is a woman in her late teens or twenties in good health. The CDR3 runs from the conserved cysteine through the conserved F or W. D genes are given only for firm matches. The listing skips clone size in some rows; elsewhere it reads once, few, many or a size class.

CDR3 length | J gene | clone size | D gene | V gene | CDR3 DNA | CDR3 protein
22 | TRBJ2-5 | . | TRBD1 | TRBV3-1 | TGTGCCAGCAGCCATTCCGGGACAGGGGGCCCCATGAGCGGGAGTTGGTACAATGAGCAGTACTTC | CASSHSGTGGPMSGSWYNEQYF
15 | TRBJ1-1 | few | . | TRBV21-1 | TGTGCCAGCAGCCCGGGGGCACATTCAAACACTGAAGCTTTCTTT | CASSPGAHSNTEAFF
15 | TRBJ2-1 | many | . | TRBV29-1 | TGCAGCGTTCGAATCCCCTTACAGGGTAGCGATGAGCAGTTCTTC | CSVRIPLQGSDEQFF
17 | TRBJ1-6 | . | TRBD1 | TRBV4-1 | TGCGCCAGCAGCCAAGCGTCTACAGGGGGCGCGAATTCACCCCTCCACTTT | CASSQASTGGANSPLHF
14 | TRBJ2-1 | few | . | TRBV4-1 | TGCGCCAGCAGCCGGTCGGGGTTCTACAATGAGCAGTTCTTC | CASSRSGFYNEQFF
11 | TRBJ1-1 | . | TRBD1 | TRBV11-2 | TGTGCCAGCAGCTCGACAGGGGAAGCTTTCTTT | CASSSTGEAFF
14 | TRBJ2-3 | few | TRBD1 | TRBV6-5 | TGTGCCAGCAGGGAAGACAGGGGCCCAGATACGCAGTATTTT | CASREDRGPDTQYF
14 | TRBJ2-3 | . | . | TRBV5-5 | TGTGCCAGCAGCTGGGAAGGGGAGACAGATACGCAGTATTTT | CASSWEGETDTQYF
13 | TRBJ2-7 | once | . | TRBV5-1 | TGCGCCAGCAAAGACGAGGGCTCCTACGAGCAGTACTTC | CASKDEGSYEQYF
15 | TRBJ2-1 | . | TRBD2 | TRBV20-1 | TGCAGTGCTGGTGGGACTAGCGGGATTATCGATGAGCAGTTCTTC | CSAGGTSGIIDEQFF
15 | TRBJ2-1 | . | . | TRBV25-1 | TGTGCCAGCAGTGAAGCATCTAGCGCCTACAATGAGCAGTTCTTC | CASSEASSAYNEQFF
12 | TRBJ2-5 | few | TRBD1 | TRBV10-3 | TGTGCCATCAGTTACAGGGGTGAGACCCAGTACTTC | CAISYRGETQYF
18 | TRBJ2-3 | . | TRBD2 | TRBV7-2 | TGTGCCAGCAGCCCACGGTTCTTGGCGGGGGGGCGTGCAGATACGCAGTATTTT | CASSPRFLAGGRADTQYF
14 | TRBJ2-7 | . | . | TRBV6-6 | TGTGCCAGCAGTTACGCGGGGCTCTACAATGAGCAGTACTTC | CASSYAGLYNEQYF